The 23 T cell receptor beta chains presented below share a single source sample, sequenced in a study of shared T cell receptors in the human thymus. TCRdb's copy holds only in-frame clones and misses some; the assay was immunoSEQ multiplex PCR. The data contain some 760,000 clones, 80% to 90% of them singletons. The sample also formed part of further work on human thymus T cells.

Source material: thymocytes. The receptors originated from a girl in the first two years of life with a congenital heart defect.

The V and J genes are TRBV20-1 and TRBJ2-7, with D hard to call. The CDR3 contains 10 residues. Germline V gene lookup returns CDR1 DFQATT and CDR2 SNEGSKA (reference sequence). Trimming removed 7 bases at V and 3 bases at J, with 7 bases between. In DNA, the CDR3 is TGCAGTGGAGGTTTCTACGAGCAGTACTTC. Amino acids: CSGGFYEQYF.

The rearrangement links TRBV19 to TRBJ1-2, with D maybe TRBD1 (5 bases). CDR1 and CDR2 (germline): LNHDA, SQIVND (reference sequence). Deletions cut 0 bases from V and 2 bases from J, with 10 bases between. The CDR3 has 15 amino acids. This CDR3 is CASSIDKAGNYGYTF. The CDR3 coding sequence is TGTGCCAGTAGTATAGATAAAGCAGGGAACTATGGCTACACCTTC.

The V gene is TRBV5-6, the J gene TRBJ1-2, with D perhaps TRBD1 (6 bases). CDR3 length equals 19 residues. The V gene lost 0 bases and the J gene lost 7 bases, with 28 bases spanning the gap. In germline, CDR1 is SGHDT, CDR2 YYEEEE. Written as DNA, the CDR3 is TGTGCCAGCAGCTTGGAGAGCGCGGCCCGCCAGGGGAAGGTCAGTGGCTACACCTTC. Residues: CASSLESAARQGKVSGYTF. Supplemented by reference TRBV5-6 and TRBJ1-2, the full variable domain reads DAGVTQSPTHLIKTRGQQVTLRCSPKSGHDTVSWYQQALGQGPQFIFQYYEEEERQRGNFPDRFSGHQFPNYSSELNVNALLLGDSALYLCASSLESAARQGKVSGYTFGSGTRLTVV.

The rearrangement links TRBV5-1 to TRBJ1-2; TRBD1 matches at 9 bases. Germline V gene lookup returns CDR1 SGHRS and CDR2 YFSETQ. The J segment lost 12 bases and the V segment lost 3 bases, leaving 9 bases of the junction unmatched. The CDR3 spans 13 residues. The DNA of the CDR3 is TGCGCCAGCAGCTCTCCCGGGACAGGGTATCACACCTTC. As protein: CASSSPGTGYHTF.

J is TRBJ1-1 and V is TRBV7-6; TRBD1 aligns across 7 bases. The length of the CDR3 is 13 residues. Germline CDR1 reads SGHVS; CDR2 reads FNYEAQ. V was clipped by 5 bases and J by 5 bases; unmatched bases: 5. Here the CDR3 DNA reads TGTGCCAGCAGCGACAGGGACGGGACTGAAGCTTTCTTT. Amino acids: CASSDRDGTEAFF.

The chain joins TRBV14 to TRBJ1-6, with 7 positions matching TRBD1. V trimming: 4 bases; J trimming: 2 bases; junction bases outside the gene matches: 11. Germline assignment: CDR1 SGHDN and CDR2 FVKESK. This CDR3 has 18 amino acids. The CDR3, as DNA: TGTGCCAGCAGCCTAAGTGTGACAGGGCCACCCTATAATTCACCCCTCCACTTT. It translates to CASSLSVTGPPYNSPLHF.

The chain recombines TRBV1 with TRBJ2-5; whether TRBD1, the table's D call, matches the DNA was not checked. TRBV1 is reported as a pseudogene. The CDR3 contains 13 residues. CDR3 residues: CTSTRDNQETQYF. The CDR3 nucleotides are TGCACCAGCACCCGGGACAACCAAGAGACCCAGTACTTC.

The J gene is TRBJ2-7, the V gene TRBV6-1; D may be TRBD1 (6 bases). V was trimmed by 7 bases and J by 3 bases, leaving 16 bases between them. CDR1 is MNHNS and CDR2 is SASEGT in the germline V gene. The CDR3 contains 14 residues. The CDR3 region is CASTHRQGNYEQYF. The CDR3 DNA is TGTGCCAGCACGCATCGTCAGGGGAACTACGAGCAGTACTTC.

This chain uses TRBV15 with TRBJ1-2; D not certain. This CDR3 comprises 12 residues. V dropped 5 bases and J dropped 14 bases, with 18 bases sitting between them. The germline CDR1 and CDR2 sequences are LNHNV and YYDKDF (reference sequence). CDR3 DNA sequence: TGTGCCACCAGCCTCCATCTGGGCGTCTTTACCTTC. The encoded protein is CATSLHLGVFTF. The variable domain in full, with the rest retrieved from reference TRBV15 and TRBJ1-2, is DAMVIQNPRYQVTQFGKPVTLSCSQTLNHNVMYWYQQKSSQAPKLLFHYYDKDFNNEADTPDNFQSRRPNTSFCFLDIRSPGLGDTAMYLCATSLHLGVFTFGSGTRLTVV.

The chain uses TRBV5-6 and TRBJ2-5, with D unclear. CDR3 length: 13 residues. V was cut by 3 bases and J by 5 bases, with 11 bases left in between. Germline values: CDR1 SGHDT, CDR2 YYEEEE. CDR3 sequence (DNA): TGTGCCAGCAGCTCCCGACAACTGGAGACCCAGTACTTC. Translated, it gives CASSSRQLETQYF. Filled out from reference TRBV5-6 and TRBJ2-5, the complete variable domain reads DAGVTQSPTHLIKTRGQQVTLRCSPKSGHDTVSWYQQALGQGPQFIFQYYEEEERQRGNFPDRFSGHQFPNYSSELNVNALLLGDSALYLCASSSRQLETQYFGPGTRLLVL.

The chain employs TRBV5-6 and TRBJ1-2; TRBD1 is a possible D gene (5 bases). This CDR3 is built from 17 residues. Trimming removed 3 bases at V and 1 base at J, with 19 bases between. Per the germline V gene, CDR1 is SGHDT and CDR2 is YYEEEE. CDR3 bases: TGTGCCAGCAGCTCCTCCGAGACAGCCGTTTTTAACTATGGCTACACCTTC. This encodes CASSSSETAVFNYGYTF.

V is TRBV2 and J is TRBJ1-4; D possibly corresponds to TRBD1 (5 bases). V was shortened by 5 bases and J by 5 bases, with 18 bases between the two germline ends. CDR3 length: 16 residues. Germline-derived CDR1 and CDR2 are SNHLY and FYNNEI. CDR3 sequence (DNA): TGTGCCAGCAGTTTATCTCAGGGTCCCTCGAATGAAAAACTGTTTTTT. As protein: CASSLSQGPSNEKLFF.

V is TRBV10-3 and J is TRBJ1-6, with D perhaps matching TRBD1 (5 bases). The germline gives CDR1 ENHRY, CDR2 SYGVKD. CDR3 length: 15 residues. The V gene lost 8 bases and the J gene lost 0 bases, with 11 bases spanning the gap. Written as DNA, the CDR3 is TGTGCCATCGGTACAGACAGCTCCTATAATTCACCCCTCCACTTT. The encoded protein is CAIGTDSSYNSPLHF.

V and J are TRBV27 and TRBJ2-7; 10 bases line up with TRBD1. V was clipped by 2 bases and J by 1 base; unmatched bases: 5. The CDR3 is 16 amino acids. Per the germline V gene, CDR1 is MNHEY and CDR2 is SMNVEV (reference sequence). CDR3 amino acids: CASSLHGTGESYEQYF. CDR3 sequence (DNA): TGTGCCAGCAGTTTACACGGGACAGGGGAGTCCTACGAGCAGTACTTC.

In nucleotides, the CDR3 is TGTGCCAGCAGTGAATCTTACCACGCAAAGGGGCTCTCCTATAATTCACCCCTCCACTTT. Translating gives CASSESYHAKGLSYNSPLHF. V is TRBV6-1 and J is TRBJ1-6, with D possibly TRBD1 on 5 matching bases. CDR1 and CDR2 (germline): MNHNS, SASEGT. Trimming took 2 bases from V and 0 from J, leaving 20 bases between them. The CDR3 sequence is 20 residues long.

This clone was counted between two and nine times. The CDR3 DNA sequence: TGTGCCAGCAGCAAAACCTGGGACAGGCAAGAGACCCAGTACTTC. Protein product: CASSKTWDRQETQYF. This chain links TRBV27 with TRBJ2-5, with TRBD1 matching 8 bases. Trimming took 6 bases from V and 2 from J; bases not matched to a gene: 8. The CDR3 extends over 15 amino acids. Per the germline V gene, CDR1 is MNHEY and CDR2 is SMNVEV (reference sequence).

J is TRBJ1-5 and V is TRBV15; 12 bases line up with TRBD1. V trimming: 7 bases; J trimming: 0 bases; junction bases outside the gene matches: 16. Looked up from germline, CDR1 is LNHNV and CDR2 is YYDKDF (reference sequence). The CDR3 extends over 20 amino acids. In DNA form, the CDR3 reads TGTGCCACCACCCCGATATTCCGGGACAGGGGGCCGAATAGCAATCAGCCCCAGCATTTT. Protein product: CATTPIFRDRGPNSNQPQHF.

The chain uses TRBV5-3 and TRBJ2-2, with D perhaps TRBD1 (6 bases). TRBV5-3 is annotated as an ORF whose role is uncertain. Trimming stripped 1 base from V and 4 bases from J, with 20 bases between. The CDR3 runs 18 residues. CDR3 nucleotide sequence: TGTGCCAGAAGCTTGTTCGTCGACGAGAGGGGGACCACCGGGGAGCTGTTTTTT. It specifies CARSLFVDERGTTGELFF.

This rearrangement joins TRBV30 to TRBJ1-6; 9 nucleotides match TRBD1. V lost 0 bases and J lost 5; bases outside the gene matches: 11. The CDR3 covers 18 residues. Looked up from germline, CDR1 is GTSNPN and CDR2 is SVGIG (reference sequence). CDR3 nucleotides: TGTGCCTGGAGTGTCGGGACAGGGTTATGGGCCGATAATTCACCCCTCCACTTT. Amino acid sequence: CAWSVGTGLWADNSPLHF.

V usage is TRBV7-2 and J usage is TRBJ2-7; 7 bases line up with TRBD1. Germline V gene sequence: CDR1 SGHTA, CDR2 FQGNSA. V was clipped by 5 bases and J by 4 bases; unmatched bases: 20. The CDR3 is 18 residues long. CDR3 coding DNA: TGTGCCAGCAGCCCTCAGGTCGGGACAGCAAGCCAGCTTTACGAGCAGTACTTC. Protein product: CASSPQVGTASQLYEQYF.

V and J are TRBV2 and TRBJ1-2; no clear D gene. V lost 9 bases and J 3 bases, leaving 17 bases between the germline ends. The CDR3 runs 14 residues. The germline gives CDR1 SNHLY, CDR2 FYNNEI. Here the CDR3 DNA reads TGTGCCAGGTTCACACCCACCGAAGACTATGGCTACACCTTC. Residues: CARFTPTEDYGYTF.

Concerning this clone: The sample has other DNA sequences that encode this CDR3 too. The chain carries TRBV30 and TRBJ1-6; 8 nucleotides align to TRBD1. The CDR3 consists of 15 residues. The V segment lost 0 bases and the J segment 13 bases; nucleotides outside the gene matches: 11. The germline gives CDR1 GTSNPN, CDR2 SVGIG (reference sequence). The CDR3 DNA sequence: TGTGCCTGGAGTGTTGGTGTGACAGGGGAATCCCCCCTCCACTTT. Translated: CAWSVGVTGESPLHF.

Of note for this clone: The same CDR3 also results from other DNA sequences found in this sample. V is TRBV20-1 and J is TRBJ1-6; D gene ambiguous. This CDR3 spans 11 amino acids. Germline CDR1 and CDR2: DFQATT and SNEGSKA (reference sequence). Deletions cut 4 bases from V and 7 bases from J, with 5 bases between. The CDR3 spells CSAKPNSPLHF. DNA for the CDR3: TGCAGTGCTAAGCCAAATTCACCCCTCCACTTT.